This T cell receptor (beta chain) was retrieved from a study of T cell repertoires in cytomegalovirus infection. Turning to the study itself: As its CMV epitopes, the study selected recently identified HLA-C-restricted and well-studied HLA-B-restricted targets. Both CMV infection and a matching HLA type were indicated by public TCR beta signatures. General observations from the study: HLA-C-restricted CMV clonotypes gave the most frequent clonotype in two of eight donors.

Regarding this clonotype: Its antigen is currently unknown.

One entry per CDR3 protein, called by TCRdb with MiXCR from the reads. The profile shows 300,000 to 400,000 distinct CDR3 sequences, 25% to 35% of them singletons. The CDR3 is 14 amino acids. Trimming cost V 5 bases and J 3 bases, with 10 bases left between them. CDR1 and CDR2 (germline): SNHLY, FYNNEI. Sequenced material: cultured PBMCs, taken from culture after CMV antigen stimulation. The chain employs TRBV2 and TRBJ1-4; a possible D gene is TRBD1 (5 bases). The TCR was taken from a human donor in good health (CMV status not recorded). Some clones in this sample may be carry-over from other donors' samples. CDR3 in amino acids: CASSRGSPNEKLFF. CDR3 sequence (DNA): TGTGCCAGCAGTAGGGGTTCACCTAATGAAAAACTGTTTTTT.